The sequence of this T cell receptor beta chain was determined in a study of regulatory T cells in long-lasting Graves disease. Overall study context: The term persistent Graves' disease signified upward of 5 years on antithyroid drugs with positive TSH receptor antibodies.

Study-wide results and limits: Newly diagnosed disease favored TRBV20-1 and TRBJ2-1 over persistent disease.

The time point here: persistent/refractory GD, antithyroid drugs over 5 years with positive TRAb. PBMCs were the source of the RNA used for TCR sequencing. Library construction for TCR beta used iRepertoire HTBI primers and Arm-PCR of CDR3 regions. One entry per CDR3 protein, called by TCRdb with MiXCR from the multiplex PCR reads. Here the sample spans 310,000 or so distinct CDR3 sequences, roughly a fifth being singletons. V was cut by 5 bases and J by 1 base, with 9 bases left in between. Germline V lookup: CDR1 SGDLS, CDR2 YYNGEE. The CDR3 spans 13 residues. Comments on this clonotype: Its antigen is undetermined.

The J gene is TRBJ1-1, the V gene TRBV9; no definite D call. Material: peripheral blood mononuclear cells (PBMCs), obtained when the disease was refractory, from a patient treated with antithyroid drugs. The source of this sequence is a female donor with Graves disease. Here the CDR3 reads CASSVRQNTEAFF. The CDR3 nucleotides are TGTGCCAGCAGTGTTCGACAGAACACTGAAGCTTTCTTT.